The next 14 T cell receptor beta chains were all read from a single sample in a study of blood T cell repertoires in COVID-19. TCRdb's copy holds only in-frame clones and misses some; the assay was immunoSEQ multiplex PCR. The table includes more than 150,000 clones, approximately 80% detected once. The sample comprised PBMCs or T cells enriched from blood (not recorded which). These TCRs come from a man aged 50 to 59 who had recovered from COVID-19.

V and J are TRBV5-4 and TRBJ1-6; TRBD1 matches 9 bases. The germline V gene has CDR1 SGHNT and CDR2 YYREEE (reference sequence). J gave up 8 bases and V 4 bases, and 4 bases lay outside the gene matches. The CDR3 runs to 14 residues. The CDR3 here is CASSRGDRDSPLHF. CDR3 coding DNA: TGTGCCAGCAGCCGTGGGGACAGGGATTCACCCCTCCACTTT.

The chain has TRBV10-1 and TRBJ1-1; TRBD1 might be the D (6 bases). The CDR3 spans 13 residues. Trimming took 5 bases from V and 4 from J, leaving 11 bases between them. Germline V lookup: CDR1 WNHNN, CDR2 SYGVQD (reference sequence). The DNA for the CDR3 is TGCGCCAGCAGTCCGACACAGGGCACTGAAGCTTTCTTT. Its protein is CASSPTQGTEAFF.

V and J are TRBV14 and TRBJ2-5; 7 bases map to TRBD2. V lost 1 base to trimming and J lost 7 bases; unmatched junction nucleotides: 6. The CDR3 covers 14 residues. Germline CDR1 and CDR2: SGHDN and FVKESK. CDR3 residues: CASSQAGGQGTQYF. For the CDR3, the DNA is TGTGCCAGCAGCCAAGCGGGAGGTCAGGGGACCCAGTACTTC. The full variable domain, completed using reference TRBV14 and TRBJ2-5, is EAGVTQFPSHSVIEKGQTVTLRCDPISGHDNLYWYRRVMGKEIKFLLHFVKESKQDESGMPNNRFLAERTGGTYSTLKVQPAELEDSGVYFCASSQAGGQGTQYFGPGTRLLVL.

This sequence joins TRBV24-1 and TRBJ1-2; D call uncertain. The CDR3 contains 14 residues. The germline V gene has CDR1 KGHDR and CDR2 SFDVKD. V was trimmed by 1 base and J by 2 bases, leaving 7 bases between them. The CDR3 here is CATSDFGKNYGYTF. DNA for the CDR3: TGTGCCACCAGTGATTTTGGCAAGAACTATGGCTACACCTTC.

The rearrangement links TRBV10-3 to TRBJ2-7, with a tentative D call TRBD2 (5 bases). Germline loops: CDR1 ENHRY, CDR2 SYGVKD. The CDR3 has 12 amino acids. Trimming removed 2 bases from V and 4 bases from J, with 6 bases in between. The CDR3 DNA is TGTGCCATCAGTGAGGAGGGTTACGAGCAGTACTTC. Protein sequence: CAISEEGYEQYF.

This clone was counted once. The chain is built from TRBV6-7 and TRBJ2-1, with a tentative D call TRBD2 (5 bases). TRBV6-7 qualifies as an ORF whose function is uncertain. V lost 7 bases, J lost 5 bases, and 24 bases lay in between. CDR3 length equals 17 residues. The CDR3 DNA sequence: TGTGCCAGCAATCCGGGCGGGCGTCTCTACATAAACAATGAGCAGTTCTTC. Translation: CASNPGGRLYINNEQFF.

This sequence joins TRBV2 and TRBJ2-2, with 10 bases fitting TRBD2. From germline, CDR1 is SNHLY and CDR2 FYNNEI. After removal of 2 bases from V and 2 bases from J, the junction contained 2 bases not matched to a gene. The CDR3 runs 16 residues. CDR3 in amino acids: CASSERTSGNTGELFF. The CDR3 DNA reads as TGTGCCAGCAGTGAAAGGACTAGCGGAAACACCGGGGAGCTGTTTTTT.

The genes are TRBV6-5 and TRBJ1-5; no definite D call. The germline CDR1 and CDR2 sequences are MNHEY and SVGAGI. V lost 0 bases to trimming and J lost 4 bases, with 10 bases between them. The CDR3 contains 15 residues. CDR3 sequence reads: CASSYSAGRNQPQHF. DNA of the CDR3: TGTGCCAGCAGTTACTCGGCAGGTCGTAATCAGCCCCAGCATTTT.

The V call is TRBV10-3, the J call TRBJ2-1; the match to TRBD2 covers 11 bases. Per the germline V gene, CDR1 is ENHRY and CDR2 is SYGVKD. CDR3 size: 14 residues. Trimming took 7 bases from V and 8 from J; bases not matched to a gene: 7. The CDR3 DNA is TGTGCCATCAAGGGACTAGCGGTTATAGATGAGCAGTTCTTC. This gives the protein CAIKGLAVIDEQFF.

This chain joins TRBV19 and TRBJ1-1; no clear D. Germline loops: CDR1 LNHDA, CDR2 SQIVND (reference sequence). This CDR3 is 13 amino acids long. V lost 3 bases to trimming and J lost 3 bases, with 8 bases between them. The CDR3 spells CASSILGDTEAFF. The CDR3 DNA follows: TGTGCCAGTAGTATTTTGGGAGACACTGAAGCTTTCTTT.

In its sample, this clone was seen a few times. This chain connects TRBV27 to TRBJ1-2; 8 nucleotides align to TRBD1. Germline lookup yields CDR1 MNHEY and CDR2 SMNVEV (reference sequence). Germline trimming cut 0 bases from V and 0 bases from J; bases unmatched to any gene: 6. The CDR3 has 17 residues. The CDR3 loop is CASSLSNQGATNYGYTF. The CDR3 region has the DNA TGTGCCAGCAGTTTATCGAACCAGGGGGCGACTAACTATGGCTACACCTTC.

The DNA of the CDR3 is TGTGCCTGGAATCCAGATAACTATGGCTACACCTTC. It is translated as CAWNPDNYGYTF. The chain has TRBV30 and TRBJ1-2; D gene ambiguous. Trimming took off 4 bases at V and 1 base at J, with 7 bases between the two ends. This CDR3 is 12 amino acids long. In germline, CDR1 is GTSNPN, CDR2 SVGIG (reference sequence).

The rearrangement joins TRBV5-4 to TRBJ2-7, with D hard to call. Per germline, CDR1 SGHNT and CDR2 YYREEE (reference sequence). V was trimmed by 3 bases and J by 0 bases, leaving 10 bases between them. The CDR3 runs 14 residues. CDR3 sequence: CASSSPLGSYEQYF. CDR3 nucleotides: TGTGCCAGCAGCTCCCCGCTAGGCTCCTACGAGCAGTACTTC.

The chain carries TRBV21-1 and TRBJ2-7; the DNA was not used to check the table's D call, TRBD1. TRBV21-1 is noted as a pseudogene. There are 12 residues in the CDR3. CDR3: CASSVHREEQYF. The CDR3 region has the DNA TGTGCCAGCAGCGTACACAGGGAGGAGCAGTACTTC.